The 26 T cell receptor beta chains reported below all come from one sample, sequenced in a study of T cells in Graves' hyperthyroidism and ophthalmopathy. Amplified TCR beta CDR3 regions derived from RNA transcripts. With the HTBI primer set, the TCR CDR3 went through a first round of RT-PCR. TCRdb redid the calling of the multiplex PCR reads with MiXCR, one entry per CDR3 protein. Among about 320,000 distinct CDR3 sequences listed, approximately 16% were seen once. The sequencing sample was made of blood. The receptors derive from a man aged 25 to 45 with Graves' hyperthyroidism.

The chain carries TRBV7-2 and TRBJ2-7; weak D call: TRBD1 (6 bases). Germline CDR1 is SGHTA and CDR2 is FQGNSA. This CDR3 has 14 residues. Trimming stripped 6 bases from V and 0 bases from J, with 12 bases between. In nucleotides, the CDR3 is TGTGCCAGCAGTGCCCAGGGGCTCTCCTACGAGCAGTACTTC. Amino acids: CASSAQGLSYEQYF.

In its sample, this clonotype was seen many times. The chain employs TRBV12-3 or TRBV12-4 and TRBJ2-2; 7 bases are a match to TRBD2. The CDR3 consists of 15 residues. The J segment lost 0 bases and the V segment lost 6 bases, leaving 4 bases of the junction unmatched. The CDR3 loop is CASRAGTTNTGELFF. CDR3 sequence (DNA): TGTGCCAGCAGGGCCGGGACTACGAACACCGGGGAGCTGTTTTTT.

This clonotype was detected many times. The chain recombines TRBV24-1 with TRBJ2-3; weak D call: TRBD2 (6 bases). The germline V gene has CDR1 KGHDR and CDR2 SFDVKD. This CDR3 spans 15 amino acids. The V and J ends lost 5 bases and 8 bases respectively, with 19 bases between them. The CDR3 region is CATSGSRGAAATQYF. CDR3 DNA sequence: TGTGCCACCAGTGGTTCGCGGGGTGCAGCAGCTACGCAGTATTTT.

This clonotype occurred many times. The DNA of the CDR3 is TGTGCCAGCAGCTTAGCGGTCAGTTGGAGGGACAGAACCTACGAGCAGTACTTC. This codes for CASSLAVSWRDRTYEQYF. The chain has TRBV11-2 and TRBJ2-7; possibly TRBD1 for D (7 bases). Trimming left V 1 base short and J 2 bases short, with 21 bases between. CDR1 SGHAT and CDR2 FQNNGV come from the germline V gene. The CDR3 totals 18 residues.

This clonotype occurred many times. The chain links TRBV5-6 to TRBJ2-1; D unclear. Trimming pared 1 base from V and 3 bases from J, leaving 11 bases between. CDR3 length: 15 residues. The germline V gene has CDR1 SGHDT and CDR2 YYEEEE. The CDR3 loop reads CASSLTTNLYNEQFF. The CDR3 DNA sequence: TGTGCCAGCAGCTTGACTACCAACCTCTACAATGAGCAGTTCTTC. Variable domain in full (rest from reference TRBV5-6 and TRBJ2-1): DAGVTQSPTHLIKTRGQQVTLRCSPKSGHDTVSWYQQALGQGPQFIFQYYEEEERQRGNFPDRFSGHQFPNYSSELNVNALLLGDSALYLCASSLTTNLYNEQFFGPGTRLTVL.

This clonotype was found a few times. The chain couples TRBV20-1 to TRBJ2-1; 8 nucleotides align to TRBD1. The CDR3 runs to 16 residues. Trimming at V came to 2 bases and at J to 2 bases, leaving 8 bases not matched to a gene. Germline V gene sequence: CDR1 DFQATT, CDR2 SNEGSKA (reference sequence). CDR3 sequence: CSARPARTGPYNEQFF. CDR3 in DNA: TGCAGTGCTAGACCCGCAAGGACAGGGCCCTACAATGAGCAGTTCTTC.

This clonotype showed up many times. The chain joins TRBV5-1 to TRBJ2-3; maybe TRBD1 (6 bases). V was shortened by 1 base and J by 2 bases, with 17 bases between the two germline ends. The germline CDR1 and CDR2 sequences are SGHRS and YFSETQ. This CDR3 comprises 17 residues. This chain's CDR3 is CASSLFRAGATTDTQYF. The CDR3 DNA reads TGCGCCAGCAGCTTGTTTCGAGCAGGGGCTACCACAGATACGCAGTATTTT.

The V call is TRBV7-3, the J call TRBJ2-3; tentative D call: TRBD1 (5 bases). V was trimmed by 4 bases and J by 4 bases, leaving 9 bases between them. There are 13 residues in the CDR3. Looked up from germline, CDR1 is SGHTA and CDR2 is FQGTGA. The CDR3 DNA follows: TGTGCCAGCAGCTCCCTCAGGGCAGATACGCAGTATTTT. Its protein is CASSSLRADTQYF. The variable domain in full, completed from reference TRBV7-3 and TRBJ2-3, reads GAGVSQTPSNKVTEKGKYVELRCDPISGHTALYWYRQSLGQGPEFLIYFQGTGAADDSGLPNDRFFAVRPEGSVSTLKIQRTERGDSAVYLCASSSLRADTQYFGPGTRLTVL.

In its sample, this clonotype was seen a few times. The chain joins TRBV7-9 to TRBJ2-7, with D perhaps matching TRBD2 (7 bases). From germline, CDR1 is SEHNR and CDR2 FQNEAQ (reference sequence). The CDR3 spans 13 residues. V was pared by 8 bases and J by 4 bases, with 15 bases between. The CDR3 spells CASRGDKSYEQYF. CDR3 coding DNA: TGTGCCAGCCGGGGGGACAAGTCATACGAGCAGTACTTC.

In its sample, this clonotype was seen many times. CDR3 in DNA: TGCGCCAGCAGCGACCTAGCGGGAGGGTCCTACAATGAGCAGTTCTTC. Protein product: CASSDLAGGSYNEQFF. The rearrangement uses TRBV5-1 and TRBJ2-1, with 12 nucleotides matching TRBD2. Germline CDR1 SGHRS, CDR2 YFSETQ. V shed 4 bases, J shed 1 base, and the junction held 3 bases outside the gene matches. The CDR3 contains 16 residues.

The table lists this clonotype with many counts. The CDR3 DNA reads as TGTGCCTGGAGACGACGGGACAGGGTAGAAAAACTGTTTTTT. Protein product: CAWRRRDRVEKLFF. The chain carries TRBV30 and TRBJ1-4; TRBD1 aligns across 9 bases. J was trimmed by 8 bases and V by 3 bases; bases with no gene match: 7. This CDR3 contains 14 residues. CDR1 is GTSNPN and CDR2 is SVGIG in the germline V gene (reference sequence).

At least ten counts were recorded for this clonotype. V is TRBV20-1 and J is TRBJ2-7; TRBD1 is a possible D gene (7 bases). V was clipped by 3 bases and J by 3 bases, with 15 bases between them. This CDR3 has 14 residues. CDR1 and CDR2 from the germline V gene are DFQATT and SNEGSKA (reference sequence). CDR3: CSASSQGGNYEQYF. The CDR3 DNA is TGCAGTGCTAGTTCTCAGGGGGGAAACTACGAGCAGTACTTC.

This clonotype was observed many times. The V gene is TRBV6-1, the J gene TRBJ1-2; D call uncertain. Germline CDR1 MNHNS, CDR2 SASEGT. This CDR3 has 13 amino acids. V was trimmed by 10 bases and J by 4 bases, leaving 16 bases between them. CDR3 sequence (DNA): TGTGCCACCATAGAGTCGGCAGGCTATGGCTACACCTTC. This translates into CATIESAGYGYTF.

CDR3 in amino acids: CASRREGTDTQYF. The CDR3 region has the DNA TGTGCCAGCCGACGAGAAGGCACAGATACGCAGTATTTT. The chain joins TRBV18 to TRBJ2-3; D is uncertain. V dropped 8 bases and J dropped 1 base, with 10 bases sitting between them. In germline, CDR1 is KGHSH, CDR2 LQKENI. The CDR3 has 13 residues.

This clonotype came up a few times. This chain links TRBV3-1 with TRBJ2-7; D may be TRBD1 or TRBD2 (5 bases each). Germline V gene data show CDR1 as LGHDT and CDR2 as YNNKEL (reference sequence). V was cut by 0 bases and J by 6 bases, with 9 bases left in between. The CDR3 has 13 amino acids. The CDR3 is CASSQDLGGEQYF. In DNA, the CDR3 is TGTGCCAGCAGCCAAGATCTTGGGGGCGAGCAGTACTTC.

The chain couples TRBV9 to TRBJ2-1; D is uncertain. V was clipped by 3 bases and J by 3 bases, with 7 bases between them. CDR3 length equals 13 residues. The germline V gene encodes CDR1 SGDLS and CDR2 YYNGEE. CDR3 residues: CASSGADYNEQFF. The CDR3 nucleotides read TGTGCCAGCAGCGGGGCCGACTACAATGAGCAGTTCTTC.

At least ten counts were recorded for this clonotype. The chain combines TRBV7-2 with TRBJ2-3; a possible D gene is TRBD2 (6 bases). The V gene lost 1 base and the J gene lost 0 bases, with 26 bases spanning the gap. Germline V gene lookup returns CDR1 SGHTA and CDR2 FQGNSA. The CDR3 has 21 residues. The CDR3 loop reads CASSLDRPLANLATSTDTQYF. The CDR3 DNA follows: TGTGCCAGCAGCTTAGATAGGCCACTAGCCAACCTAGCCACTAGCACAGATACGCAGTATTTT. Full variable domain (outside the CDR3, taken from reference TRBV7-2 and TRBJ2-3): GAGVSQSPSNKVTEKGKDVELRCDPISGHTALYWYRQSLGQGLEFLIYFQGNSAPDKSGLPSDRFSAERTGGSVSTLTIQRTQQEDSAVYLCASSLDRPLANLATSTDTQYFGPGTRLTVL.

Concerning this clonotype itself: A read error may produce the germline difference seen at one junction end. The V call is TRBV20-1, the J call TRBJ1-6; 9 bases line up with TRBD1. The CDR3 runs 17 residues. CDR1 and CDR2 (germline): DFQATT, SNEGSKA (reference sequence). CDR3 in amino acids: CSARDLGTGRYNSPRHF. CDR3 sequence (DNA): TGCAGTGCTAGAGATCTTGGGACAGGGCGATATAATTCACCCCGCCACTTT.

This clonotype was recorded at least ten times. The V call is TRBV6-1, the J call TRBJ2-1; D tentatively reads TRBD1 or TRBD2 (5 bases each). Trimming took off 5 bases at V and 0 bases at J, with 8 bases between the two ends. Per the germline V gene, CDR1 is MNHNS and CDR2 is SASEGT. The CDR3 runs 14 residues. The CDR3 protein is CASSRGSSYNEQFF. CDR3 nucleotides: TGTGCCAGCAGTCGGGGCAGCTCCTACAATGAGCAGTTCTTC.

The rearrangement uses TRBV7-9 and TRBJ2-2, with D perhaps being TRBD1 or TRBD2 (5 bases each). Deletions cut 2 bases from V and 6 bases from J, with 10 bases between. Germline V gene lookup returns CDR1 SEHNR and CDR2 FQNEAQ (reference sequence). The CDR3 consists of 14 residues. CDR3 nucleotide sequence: TGTGCCAGCAGCTTACGGCAGGGACCCGGGGAGCTGTTTTTT. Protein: CASSLRQGPGELFF.

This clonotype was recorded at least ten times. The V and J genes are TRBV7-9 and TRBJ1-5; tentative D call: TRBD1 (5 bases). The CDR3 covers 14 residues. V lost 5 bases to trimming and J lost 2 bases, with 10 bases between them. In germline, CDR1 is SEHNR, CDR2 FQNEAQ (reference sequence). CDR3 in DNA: TGTGCCAGCAGCAACATGGGGGGCAATCAGCCCCAGCATTTT. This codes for CASSNMGGNQPQHF.

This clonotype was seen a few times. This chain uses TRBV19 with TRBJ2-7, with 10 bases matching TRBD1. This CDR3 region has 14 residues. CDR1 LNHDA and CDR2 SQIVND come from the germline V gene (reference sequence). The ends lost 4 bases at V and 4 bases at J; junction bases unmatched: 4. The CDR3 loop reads CASSTTGGIYEQYF. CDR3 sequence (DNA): TGTGCCAGTAGTACGACAGGGGGCATTTACGAGCAGTACTTC.

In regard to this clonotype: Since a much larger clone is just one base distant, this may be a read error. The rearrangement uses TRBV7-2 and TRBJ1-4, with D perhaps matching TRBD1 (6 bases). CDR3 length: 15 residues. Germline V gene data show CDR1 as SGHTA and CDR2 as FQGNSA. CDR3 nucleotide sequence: TGTGCCAGCAGCTTAGCGTCAGGGGAAGGCGAAAAACTGGTTTTT. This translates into CASSLASGEGEKLVF. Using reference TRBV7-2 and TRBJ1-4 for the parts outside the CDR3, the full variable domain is GAGVSQSPSNKVTEKGKDVELRCDPISGHTALYWYRQSLGQGLEFLIYFQGNSAPDKSGLPSDRFSAERTGGSVSTLTIQRTQQEDSAVYLCASSLASGEGEKLVFGSGTQLSVL.

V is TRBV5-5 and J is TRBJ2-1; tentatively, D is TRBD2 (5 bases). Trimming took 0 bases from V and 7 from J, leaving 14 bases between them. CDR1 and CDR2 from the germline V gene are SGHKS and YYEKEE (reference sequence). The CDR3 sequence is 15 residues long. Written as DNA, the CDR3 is TGTGCCAGCAGCTTGGGAGCGGACCTAGGGAATGAGCAGTTCTTC. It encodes CASSLGADLGNEQFF.

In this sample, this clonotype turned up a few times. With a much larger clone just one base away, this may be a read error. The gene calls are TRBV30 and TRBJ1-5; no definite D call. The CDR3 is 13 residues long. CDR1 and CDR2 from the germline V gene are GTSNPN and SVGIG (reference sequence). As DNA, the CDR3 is TGTGCCTGGGCCCCTTGGGAGAATCGGCCCCAGCATTTT. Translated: CAWAPWENRPQHF.

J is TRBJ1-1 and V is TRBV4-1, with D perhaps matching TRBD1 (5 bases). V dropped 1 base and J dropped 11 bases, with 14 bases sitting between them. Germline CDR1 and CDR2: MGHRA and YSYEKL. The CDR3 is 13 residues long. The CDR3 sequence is CASSQGEGRGAFF. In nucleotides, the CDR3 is TGCGCCAGCAGCCAAGGGGAGGGACGGGGGGCTTTCTTT.